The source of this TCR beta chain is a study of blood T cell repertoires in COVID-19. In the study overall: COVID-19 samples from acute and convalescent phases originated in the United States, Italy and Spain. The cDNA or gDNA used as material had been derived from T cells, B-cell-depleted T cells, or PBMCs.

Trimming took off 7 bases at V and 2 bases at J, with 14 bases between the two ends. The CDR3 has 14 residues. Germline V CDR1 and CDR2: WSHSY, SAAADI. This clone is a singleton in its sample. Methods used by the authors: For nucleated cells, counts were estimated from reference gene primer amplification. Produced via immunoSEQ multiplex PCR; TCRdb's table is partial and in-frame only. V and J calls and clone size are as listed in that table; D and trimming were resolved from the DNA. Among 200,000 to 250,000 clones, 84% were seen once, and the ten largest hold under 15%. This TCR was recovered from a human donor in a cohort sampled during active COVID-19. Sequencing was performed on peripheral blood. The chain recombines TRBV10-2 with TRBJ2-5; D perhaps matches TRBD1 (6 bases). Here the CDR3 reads CASNKDRLQETQYF. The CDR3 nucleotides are TGCGCCAGCAATAAAGACAGGCTACAAGAGACCCAGTACTTC.